The clone carrying this T cell receptor (beta chain) is medium-sized in the sample. No antigen is known for it. Sequencing used immunoSEQ v3. Each library reached 1.5 million to 2.5 million read pairs, or about 4.5-6.5 million at deep level. Sequencing was performed with immunoSEQ multiplex PCR; in TCRdb, only in-frame clones are kept and a portion is missing. The sample includes tens of thousands of clones, roughly 87% of them seen just once. This sample is drawn from a study of TIL therapy for anti-PD-1-resistant metastatic lung cancer. Study-wide results and limits: The cohort had more treatment-naive, never-smoker and oncogene-addicted patients than typical. After infusion, TIL clonotypes partly replaced peripheral T cells and declined over months.

The germline gives CDR1 MNHEY, CDR2 SVGAGI. CDR3 length: 15 amino acids. V was pared by 3 bases and J by 0 bases, with 12 bases between. Time point: pre-treatment sample, taken before nivolumab and TIL therapy. Stage 4 NSCLC adults joined between October 2017 and January 2020. This receptor was identified in a person aged 25 to 85 with non-small cell lung cancer. The rearrangement uses TRBV6-5 and TRBJ2-7, with D perhaps TRBD2 (6 bases). This sample comprised blood, obtained at baseline. The CDR3 coding sequence is TGTGCCAGCAGTTATTTCGGAGGGGACTCCTACGAGCAGTACTTC. Its protein product is CASSYFGGDSYEQYF.